This TCR beta chain derives from a study of blood T cell repertoires in COVID-19. Study-wide background: Sites across the United States, Italy and Spain contributed samples from acute and convalescent COVID-19.

In the authors' methods: Scientists estimated how many nucleated cells there were by amplifying reference gene primers. Sequencing used immunoSEQ multiplex PCR; TCRdb keeps in-frame clones, though not all of them. That table gives V, J and clone size, and the DNA gave D and trimming. The data hold roughly 100,000 clones, with approximately 82% observed a single time. V lost 1 base, J lost 1 base, and 8 bases lay in between. The CDR3 spans 14 residues. Per the germline V gene, CDR1 is SGDLS and CDR2 is YYNGEE. The chain is built from TRBV9 and TRBJ1-1, with D hard to call. This TCR was recovered from a man in his 60s with acute or convalescent COVID-19. The sample was peripheral blood. In DNA, the CDR3 is TGTGCCAGCAGCGTATTTCCGGGGAACACTGAAGCTTTCTTT. Its translation is CASSVFPGNTEAFF.